These T cell receptor beta chains were read from a single sample in a study of cytomegalovirus exposure and HLA in healthy donors. Produced via immunoSEQ multiplex PCR; TCRdb's table is partial and in-frame only. Of over 80,000 clones in the sample, 65% to 80% are singletons; the top ten hold around 3%. Sequencing was done on a sample of PBMCs. These receptors all stem from a female donor in good health and CMV-seropositive. The CDR3 runs from the conserved cysteine through the conserved F or W. Fields, in order: V gene, clone size, J gene, D gene, CDR3 DNA, CDR3 protein. The D gene is left open where the match is weak. The size field is filled for only some rows; it gives once, few, many or a size class.

TRBV29-1	.	TRBJ2-3	TRBD2	TGCAGCGCCCGCACTAGCGGGAGCACAGATACGCAGTATTTT	CSARTSGSTDTQYF
TRBV7-6	few	TRBJ2-3	.	TGTGCCAGCAGCTTAGTGGGGCCAGATACGCAGTATTTT	CASSLVGPDTQYF
TRBV5-4	few	TRBJ2-1	.	TGTGCCAGCAGCTTGTCAGGATGGAATGAGCAGTTCTTC	CASSLSGWNEQFF
TRBV30	.	TRBJ2-7	.	TGTGCCTGGAGTGTTTTTAGCCTCTACGAGCAGTACTTC	CAWSVFSLYEQYF
TRBV12-5	.	TRBJ1-1	.	TGTGCTAGTGCCGCTGGCCTTCTGAACACTGAAGCTTTCTTT	CASAAGLLNTEAFF
TRBV9	.	TRBJ1-4	.	TGTGCCAGCAGCGGAGGCGGGGGGCTGGCTGAAAAACTGTTTTTT	CASSGGGGLAEKLFF
TRBV7-9	.	TRBJ2-7	TRBD2	TGTGCCAGCAGCTTAGCGGGCATAGGCGGGGGGCGCCTATCCGAGCAGTACTTC	CASSLAGIGGGRLSEQYF
TRBV7-2	.	TRBJ2-5	.	TGTGCCAGCAGCTCTTCAGTGGGGGGGCCCGAAGAGACCCAGTACTTC	CASSSSVGGPEETQYF
TRBV10-3	.	TRBJ1-1	.	TGTGCCATCAGTGATATTGGGGGCATGGGTGAAGCTTTCTTT	CAISDIGGMGEAFF
TRBV7-3	.	TRBJ2-3	TRBD1	TGTGCCAGCAGCTTACTACAGGGGAGCTCTACGCAGTATTTT	CASSLLQGSSTQYF
TRBV4-1	many	TRBJ1-5	TRBD1	TGCGCCAGCAGCCAAGGCCGTGCACAGGGGGTCGGCAATCAGCCCCAGCATTTT	CASSQGRAQGVGNQPQHF
TRBV19	.	TRBJ1-2	.	TGTGCCAGTAGTACGACGGAGAACTATGGCTACACCTTC	CASSTTENYGYTF
TRBV6-4	.	TRBJ1-2	.	TGTGCCAGCAGTGAAGTGGCTGATGGGCCCCATGGCTACACCTTC	CASSEVADGPHGYTF
TRBV28	.	TRBJ2-7	.	TGTGCCAGCAGATATTCCGGGGAGCTCGGCGAGCAGTACTTC	CASRYSGELGEQYF
TRBV28	.	TRBJ1-5	TRBD1	TGTGCCAGCAGTCAACAGGGGGAAGTTCAGCCCCAGCATTTT	CASSQQGEVQPQHF
TRBV11-2	.	TRBJ2-3	.	TGTGCCAGCAGCTTAGATCCGGGGGTAGGGGTATCAGATACGCAGTATTTT	CASSLDPGVGVSDTQYF
TRBV4-3	few	TRBJ2-7	.	TGCGCCAGCAGCCAAGATGCGGGTGCCTTGGGCTACGAGCAGTACTTC	CASSQDAGALGYEQYF
TRBV6-1	.	TRBJ2-3	TRBD1	TGTGCCAGCAGTGAGAGGCCGGGACAGGCAGATACGCAGTATTTT	CASSERPGQADTQYF
TRBV4-3	.	TRBJ2-3	TRBD2	TGCGCCAGCAGCCAAGATGGAGTAGCGGGAGGGACAGATACGCAGTATTTT	CASSQDGVAGGTDTQYF
TRBV4-1	.	TRBJ2-3	TRBD2	TGCGCCAGCAGCCGACTTGTAGCGGGAGTAAGCACTAGCACAGATACGCAGTATTTT	CASSRLVAGVSTSTDTQYF
TRBV19	few	TRBJ2-2	.	TGTGCCAGTAGTATAAATCGACAGGCCGGGGAGCTGTTTTTT	CASSINRQAGELFF
TRBV29-1	few	TRBJ2-5	.	TGCAGCGTTGAACTAACAGTACAAGAGACCCAGTACTTC	CSVELTVQETQYF
TRBV28	few	TRBJ1-1	.	TGTGCCAGCAGTTTGCTTGGGGGGGAGGGGGTGAACACTGAAGCTTTCTTT	CASSLLGGEGVNTEAFF
TRBV7-2	.	TRBJ2-7	.	TGTGCCAGCACGGCAGGTTACGAGCAGTACTTC	CASTAGYEQYF
TRBV6-6	.	TRBJ1-5	TRBD1	TGTGCCAGCAGCTTCGGACAGGGGAATCAGCCCCAGCATTTT	CASSFGQGNQPQHF
TRBV19	.	TRBJ1-2	.	TGTGCCAGTAGTGAGGGCAACTCCGCTGGTGGCTACACCTTC	CASSEGNSAGGYTF
TRBV7-9	few	TRBJ1-1	.	TGTTCCAGCAGCTTTACGAGGGAAAACACTGAAGCTTTCTTT	CSSSFTRENTEAFF
TRBV5-4	.	TRBJ2-7	TRBD2	TGTGCCAGCAGCTTAAGACTAGCGGGCCTCCCCGGGGCTAAATACTTC	CASSLRLAGLPGAKYF
TRBV4-2	.	TRBJ2-3	.	TGTGCCAGCAGCCCTGAATACTCCCCCGCGGCGCTCCGCACAGATACGCAGTATTTT	CASSPEYSPAALRTDTQYF
TRBV9	.	TRBJ2-3	.	TGTGCCAGCAGCGTAGTGGGGGGGGCAGGAAATACGCAGTATTTT	CASSVVGGAGNTQYF
TRBV15	once	TRBJ1-1	.	TGTGCCACCAGCAGAGGGGCAGCGAACACTGAAGCTTTCTTT	CATSRGAANTEAFF
TRBV29-1	.	TRBJ2-7	.	TGCAGCGTTGCCCAGCGCTCAAGGGGCTCCTACGAGCAGTACTTC	CSVAQRSRGSYEQYF
TRBV29-1	.	TRBJ2-5	.	TGCAGCGGAAGACAGGTCCAAGAGACCCAGTACTTC	CSGRQVQETQYF
TRBV5-1	.	TRBJ2-7	TRBD2	TGCGCCAGCAGCTTGAATCCCCAAGGGGAGGGATACGAGCAGTACTTC	CASSLNPQGEGYEQYF
TRBV10-3	.	TRBJ2-7	.	TGTGCCATCACCCTCGACAGGGAGGACGAGCAGTACTTC	CAITLDREDEQYF
TRBV30	.	TRBJ2-2	.	TGTGCCTGGAGTCTTGGTGGGCACGGGGAGCTGTTTTTT	CAWSLGGHGELFF
TRBV11-3	.	TRBJ2-5	TRBD1	TGTGCCAGCAGCTTAGGGGCCTTGAGGGGGCCCGAGACCCAGTACTTC	CASSLGALRGPETQYF
TRBV5-6	.	TRBJ2-3	.	TGTGCCAGCAGCTTGACTAGCACAGATACGCAGTATTTT	CASSLTSTDTQYF
TRBV4-3	.	TRBJ2-2	TRBD1	TGCGCCAGCAGCCAAGTATGGGGACAGGGAAACACCGGGGAGCTGTTTTTT	CASSQVWGQGNTGELFF
TRBV6-5	.	TRBJ2-1	TRBD2	TGTGCCAGCAGTTACCGTACTAGCGGGGGGGCGGGTGAGCAGTTCTTC	CASSYRTSGGAGEQFF
TRBV5-1	once	TRBJ2-5	.	TGCGCCAGCGTTGATAGCGGATTGGAGACCCAGTACTTC	CASVDSGLETQYF
TRBV4-2	few	TRBJ1-1	TRBD1	TGTGCCAGCAGCCAAGATGGGACAGTAGGCTCTGAAGCTTTCTTT	CASSQDGTVGSEAFF
TRBV6-1	.	TRBJ2-3	TRBD2	TGTGCCGGCAGACTTAGCGGGGGCAGGGATACGCAGTATTTT	CAGRLSGGRDTQYF
TRBV5-4	.	TRBJ2-1	TRBD2	TGTGCCAGCAGCCCCCGGGGGGGGGTCCACAATGAGCAGTTCTTC	CASSPRGGVHNEQFF
TRBV28	.	TRBJ1-1	.	TGTGCCAGCAGCCCAGAGACAGCAATGAACACTGAAGCTTTCTTT	CASSPETAMNTEAFF
TRBV27	.	TRBJ1-5	.	TGTGCCAGCAGTTTTCGGGGTAGCAATCAGCCCCAGCATTTT	CASSFRGSNQPQHF
TRBV25-1	.	TRBJ2-7	.	TGTGCCAGCAGTGGCTCGGTCGCCTACTACGAGCAGTACTTC	CASSGSVAYYEQYF
TRBV28	few	TRBJ1-1	TRBD1	TGTGCCAGCAATCTCCGGGACAGGGGGATCACTGAAGCTTTCTTT	CASNLRDRGITEAFF
TRBV5-6	few	TRBJ1-2	.	TGTGCCAGCAGCTCCTCGCGGAAAGGCTACACCTTC	CASSSSRKGYTF
TRBV29-1	.	TRBJ2-2	.	TGCAGCGTTGATAGGGGGGGAAACACCGGGGAGCTGTTTTTT	CSVDRGGNTGELFF
TRBV28	.	TRBJ1-2	.	TGTGCCAGCTTAAGGAGGGGTCCTGGCTACACCTTC	CASLRRGPGYTF
TRBV11-2	once	TRBJ2-2	.	TGTGCCAGCAGCCAGCTTAGATCTGGAGCCACCGGGGAGCTGTTTTTT	CASSQLRSGATGELFF
TRBV14	.	TRBJ1-2	.	TGTGCCAGCAGCCAAGAAGGGACAAGGTACTATGGCTACACCTTC	CASSQEGTRYYGYTF
TRBV7-7	.	TRBJ2-1	TRBD2	TGTGCTAGCGGGCCCCTAGCGGGGGGTCTTAATGAGCAGTTCTTC	CASGPLAGGLNEQFF
TRBV14	.	TRBJ1-6	.	TGTGCCAGCAGCCAGATCGGGACACTAAATTCACCCCTCCACTTT	CASSQIGTLNSPLHF